This entry lists 25 T cell receptor beta chains sequenced from one sample in a study of blood T cell repertoires in COVID-19. Clones were read by immunoSEQ multiplex PCR, and TCRdb kept only the in-frame ones, dropping some. This table holds roughly 220,000 clones, roughly 80% found once. Sequencing used peripheral blood. The receptors originated from a woman aged 25-40 years who had recovered from COVID-19.

V usage is TRBV14 and J usage is TRBJ2-6; the D gene is possibly TRBD2 (5 bases). Germline-derived CDR1 and CDR2 are SGHDN and FVKESK. Trimming took off 1 base at V and 2 bases at J, with 6 bases between the two ends. This CDR3 comprises 15 residues. The CDR3 loop is CASSQVGTGANVLTF. The CDR3 bases are TGTGCCAGCAGCCAAGTCGGGACTGGGGCCAACGTCCTGACTTTC.

The chain is built from TRBV3-1 (or the pseudogene TRBV3-2) and TRBJ2-3, with 8 bases fitting TRBD2. The CDR3 is 13 residues long. Looked up from germline, CDR1 is LGHDT and CDR2 is YNNKEL (reference sequence). J gave up 5 bases and V 5 bases, and 3 bases lay outside the gene matches. CDR3 coding DNA: TGTGCCAGCAGCGCCCGGGGGGGAGATACGCAGTATTTT. This translates into CASSARGGDTQYF.

This clone was seen a single time. The rearrangement joins TRBV4-2 to TRBJ2-5, with D perhaps matching TRBD2 (5 bases). The CDR3 totals 16 residues. The V gene's germline CDR1 is LGHNA and CDR2 YNFKEQ. V was clipped by 4 bases and J by 0 bases, with 15 bases between them. The CDR3 bases are TGTGCCAGCAGCCGGGGTTTTAGGACTGACCAAGAGACCCAGTACTTC. It specifies CASSRGFRTDQETQYF.

The CDR3 loop reads CASSQGQGARDEQYF. CDR3 nucleotides: TGTGCCAGCAGCCAGGGACAGGGGGCGCGGGACGAGCAGTACTTC. J is TRBJ2-7 and V is TRBV6-6, with 12 bases matching TRBD1. The V gene end was trimmed by 6 bases and the J gene end by 5 bases; junction bases not matched to a gene: 8. From germline, CDR1 is MNHNY and CDR2 SVGAGI (reference sequence). CDR3 length: 15 amino acids.

The chain recombines TRBV2 with TRBJ1-2, with 7 bases matching TRBD1. V shed 6 bases and J 7 bases; nucleotides not matched to a gene: 11. Germline CDR1 SNHLY, CDR2 FYNNEI. The CDR3 covers 14 residues. This CDR3 reads CASSLTGPSFGYTF. The CDR3 DNA reads as TGTGCCAGCAGCTTGACAGGGCCCTCTTTTGGCTACACCTTC.

The genes are TRBV6-5 and TRBJ2-7; a weak D match, TRBD2 (5 bases). The V and J ends lost 1 base and 7 bases respectively, with 14 bases between them. Germline V gives CDR1 MNHEY, CDR2 SVGAGI. The CDR3 has 14 residues. CDR3 sequence (DNA): TGTGCCAGCAGTTACTTTGCCCCCCCGGGGGAGCAGTACTTC. Its protein product is CASSYFAPPGEQYF.

Worth noting for this clone: Within the sample, other DNA sequences also encode this same CDR3. V is TRBV19 and J is TRBJ1-5, with a weak D call TRBD1 (5 bases). V dropped 1 base and J dropped 5 bases, with 12 bases sitting between them. The CDR3 has 15 residues. Germline V gives CDR1 LNHDA, CDR2 SQIVND (reference sequence). The CDR3 sequence is CASSIGGGGDQPQHF. The CDR3, as DNA: TGTGCCAGTAGTATAGGGGGCGGGGGGGATCAGCCCCAGCATTTT.

The V gene is TRBV24-1, the J gene TRBJ1-4; TRBD1 might be the D (6 bases). V lost 0 bases and J lost 4, with 14 bases in between. CDR3 length: 17 residues. Germline lookup yields CDR1 KGHDR and CDR2 SFDVKD. The CDR3 here is CATSDLHPGTHNEKLFF. The CDR3 coding sequence is TGTGCCACCAGTGATTTGCACCCGGGGACACATAATGAAAAACTGTTTTTT.

The V call is TRBV5-1, the J call TRBJ2-5, with a possible D match to TRBD2 (6 bases). This CDR3 has 18 residues. From germline, CDR1 is SGHRS and CDR2 YFSETQ. V shed 1 base and J shed 1 base, with 20 bases lying between them. CDR3 bases: TGCGCCAGCAGCTTGAACCGGCGGGCTAGCGACCTCCAAGAGACCCAGTACTTC. Amino acids: CASSLNRRASDLQETQYF.

This chain connects TRBV7-2 to TRBJ2-2; 7 nucleotides align to TRBD2. The germline V gene has CDR1 SGHTA and CDR2 FQGNSA. V lost 4 bases to trimming and J lost 2 bases; unmatched junction nucleotides: 4. The CDR3 loop spans 15 amino acids. The CDR3 reads CASSYPSGNTGELFF. CDR3 DNA sequence: TGTGCCAGCAGCTATCCTAGCGGTAACACCGGGGAGCTGTTTTTT.

The rearrangement links TRBV7-9 to TRBJ2-1; 7 nucleotides match TRBD1. The V gene's germline CDR1 is SEHNR and CDR2 FQNEAQ (reference sequence). There are 15 residues in the CDR3. V dropped 3 bases and J dropped 8; count of bases not matched to a gene: 10. CDR3 sequence (DNA): TGTGCCAGCAGCTTTTGGACAGGCCTTGGTGATGAGCAGTTCTTC. Its translation: CASSFWTGLGDEQFF.

The chain combines TRBV19 with TRBJ2-1; 7 positions match TRBD2. Germline V gene sequence: CDR1 LNHDA, CDR2 SQIVND (reference sequence). This CDR3 region has 15 residues. With 6 bases clipped from V and 7 bases from J, the junction kept 12 bases outside the gene matches. The CDR3 region has the DNA TGTGCCAGTAGCCCGGGCGGGAGCCTAGGAAATGAGCAGTTCTTC. Translated, it gives CASSPGGSLGNEQFF. Full variable domain (missing parts from reference TRBV19 and TRBJ2-1): DGGITQSPKYLFRKEGQNVTLSCEQNLNHDAMYWYRQDPGQGLRLIYYSQIVNDFQKGDIAEGYSVSREKKESFPLTVTSAQKNPTAFYLCASSPGGSLGNEQFFGPGTRLTVL.

The V and J genes are TRBV28 and TRBJ1-4, with TRBD1 identical over 7 bases. V shed 4 bases and J 5 bases; nucleotides not matched to a gene: 4. The germline V gene has CDR1 MDHEN and CDR2 SYDVKM. This CDR3 is 14 amino acids long. The CDR3 region has the DNA TGTGCCAGCAGTTCCGGGACAGAAAATGAAAAACTGTTTTTT. Its translation is CASSSGTENEKLFF.

The chain is built from TRBV6-5 and TRBJ2-7, with 8 bases matching TRBD1. V trimming: 0 bases; J trimming: 0 bases; junction bases outside the gene matches: 1. There are 15 residues in the CDR3. The germline V gene has CDR1 MNHEY and CDR2 SVGAGI. The CDR3 here is CASSYSDRASYEQYF. The CDR3 DNA reads as TGTGCCAGCAGTTACTCGGACAGGGCCTCCTACGAGCAGTACTTC.

This clone has a handful of counts. J is TRBJ2-7 and V is TRBV6-1, with 9 bases lining up with TRBD2. The V gene end was trimmed by 0 bases and the J gene end by 1 base; junction bases not matched to a gene: 1. Per the germline V gene, CDR1 is MNHNS and CDR2 is SASEGT. The CDR3 sequence is 15 residues long. The CDR3 protein is CASSEALAGSYEQYF. CDR3 nucleotides: TGTGCCAGCAGTGAAGCGCTAGCGGGGTCCTACGAGCAGTACTTC.

The chain couples TRBV3-1 (or the pseudogene TRBV3-2) to TRBJ2-3, with 8 nucleotides matching TRBD2. CDR1 is LGHDT and CDR2 is YNNKEL in the germline V gene (reference sequence). After removal of 3 bases from V and 3 bases from J, the junction contained 2 bases not matched to a gene. CDR3 length: 14 residues. In DNA, the CDR3 is TGTGCCAGCAGCCATACTAGCGGAACAGATACGCAGTATTTT. As protein: CASSHTSGTDTQYF.

The chain carries TRBV27 and TRBJ2-1; TRBD2 matches at 8 bases. J lost 6 bases, V lost 2 bases, and 9 bases had no gene match. The germline V gene has CDR1 MNHEY and CDR2 SMNVEV (reference sequence). The CDR3 loop spans 16 amino acids. The DNA of the CDR3 is TGTGCCAGCAGTTTAGGTCCCAGCGGGGGCCCCAATGAGCAGTTCTTC. Its protein product is CASSLGPSGGPNEQFF.

This chain links TRBV7-7 with TRBJ2-2; 8 nucleotides align to TRBD2. The CDR3 runs 15 residues. The germline V gene encodes CDR1 SSHAT and CDR2 FNYEAQ (reference sequence). Trimming at V came to 0 bases and at J to 3 bases, leaving 0 bases not matched to a gene. CDR3 region: CASSLAAGDTGELFF. The CDR3 DNA reads TGTGCCAGCAGCTTAGCAGCGGGAGACACCGGGGAGCTGTTTTTT.

The chain has TRBV27 and TRBJ2-3; a weak D match, TRBD2 (6 bases). The CDR3 is made up of 17 amino acids. The V and J ends lost 4 bases and 1 base respectively, with 18 bases between them. Germline CDR1 and CDR2: MNHEY and SMNVEV (reference sequence). CDR3 in amino acids: CASSSPGGWLGTDTQYF. The DNA of the CDR3 is TGTGCCAGCAGTTCCCCCGGGGGTTGGCTGGGCACAGATACGCAGTATTTT.

V and J are TRBV28 and TRBJ1-4; TRBD1 might be the D (5 bases). Per the germline V gene, CDR1 is MDHEN and CDR2 is SYDVKM. This CDR3 is 14 amino acids long. With 9 bases removed from V and 3 bases from J, the gap between germline ends came to 14 bases. This CDR3 is CASQPGSPNEKLFF. The CDR3 coding sequence is TGTGCCAGTCAGCCAGGGTCGCCTAATGAAAAACTGTTTTTT.

This clone appeared a single time. The chain links TRBV19 to TRBJ1-3, with D perhaps TRBD1 (5 bases). The CDR3 consists of 14 residues. Germline V gene lookup returns CDR1 LNHDA and CDR2 SQIVND (reference sequence). V lost 3 bases to trimming and J lost 8 bases, with 14 bases between them. CDR3 sequence reads: CASSINRRRDTIYF. For the CDR3, the DNA is TGTGCCAGTAGTATTAACAGGCGCCGGGACACCATATATTTT.

This clone showed up just a few times. V and J are TRBV6-4 and TRBJ2-1; 11 bases line up with TRBD1. Looked up from germline, CDR1 is MRHNA and CDR2 is SNTAGT. The CDR3 runs to 14 residues. The V segment lost 2 bases and the J segment 6 bases; nucleotides outside the gene matches: 0. CDR3 in amino acids: CASSDGQGANEQFF. CDR3 bases: TGTGCCAGCAGTGACGGACAGGGGGCCAATGAGCAGTTCTTC.

The chain recombines TRBV5-1 with TRBJ2-5; TRBD2 aligns across 8 bases. Per the germline V gene, CDR1 is SGHRS and CDR2 is YFSETQ. V shed 1 base and J 5 bases; nucleotides not matched to a gene: 7. The CDR3 extends over 15 amino acids. The CDR3 sequence is CASSLLSGGEETQYF. DNA for the CDR3: TGCGCCAGCAGCTTGTTGAGCGGGGGCGAGGAGACCCAGTACTTC.

This clone was counted many times. V usage is TRBV7-9 and J usage is TRBJ1-2; 10 nucleotides match TRBD1. After removal of 5 bases from V and 6 bases from J, the junction contained 3 bases not matched to a gene. This CDR3 comprises 13 residues. The germline CDR1 and CDR2 sequences are SEHNR and FQNEAQ (reference sequence). CDR3 residues: CASSLGTGDGYTF. CDR3 nucleotides: TGTGCCAGCAGCCTCGGGACAGGGGATGGCTACACCTTC.

The genes are TRBV5-5 and TRBJ2-7, with 10 nucleotides matching TRBD2. V lost 4 bases, J lost 5 bases, and 9 bases stayed unmatched. The CDR3 length is 15 residues. Germline CDR1 is SGHKS and CDR2 is YYEKEE (reference sequence). This chain's CDR3 is CASSIASGSANEQYF. The CDR3, as DNA: TGTGCCAGCAGCATCGCTAGCGGGAGTGCCAACGAGCAGTACTTC. Supplemented by reference TRBV5-5 and TRBJ2-7, the full variable domain reads DAGVTQSPTHLIKTRGQQVTLRCSPISGHKSVSWYQQVLGQGPQFIFQYYEKEERGRGNFPDRFSARQFPNYSSELNVNALLLGDSALYLCASSIASGSANEQYFGPGTRLTVT.